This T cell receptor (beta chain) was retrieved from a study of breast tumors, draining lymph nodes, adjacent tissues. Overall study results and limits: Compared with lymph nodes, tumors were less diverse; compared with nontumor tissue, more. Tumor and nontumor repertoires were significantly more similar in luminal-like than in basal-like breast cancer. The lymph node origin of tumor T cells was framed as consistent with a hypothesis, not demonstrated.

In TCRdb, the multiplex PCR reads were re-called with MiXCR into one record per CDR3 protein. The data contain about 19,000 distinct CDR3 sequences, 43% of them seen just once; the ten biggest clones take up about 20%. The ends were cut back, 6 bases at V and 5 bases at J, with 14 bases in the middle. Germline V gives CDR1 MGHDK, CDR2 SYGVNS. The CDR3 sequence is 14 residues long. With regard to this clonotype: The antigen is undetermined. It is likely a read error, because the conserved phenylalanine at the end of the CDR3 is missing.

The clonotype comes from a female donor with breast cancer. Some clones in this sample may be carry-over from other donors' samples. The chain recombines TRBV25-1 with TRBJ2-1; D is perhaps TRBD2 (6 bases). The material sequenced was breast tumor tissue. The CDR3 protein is CASSWASADNEQFL. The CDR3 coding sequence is TGTGCCAGCAGCTGGGCTAGCGCTGACAATGAGCAGTTCCTC.